This TCR beta chain was sequenced during a study of cytomegalovirus exposure and HLA in healthy donors. J gave up 5 bases and V 4 bases, and 7 bases lay outside the gene matches. Per germline, CDR1 SGHRS and CDR2 YFSETQ. The CDR3 covers 14 residues. The PCR had 60 Vbeta and 13 Jbeta primers. Data came from immunoSEQ multiplex PCR; TCRdb stores just in-frame clones and leaves some out. The sample yields 90,000 to 110,000 clones, roughly 15% seen once. The sequencing input was PBMCs. The chain links TRBV5-1 to TRBJ2-5; 8 bases agree with TRBD2. This clonotype was obtained from a female donor in good health and CMV-seronegative. The CDR3 spells CASSPTSAWETQYF. The CDR3 bases are TGCGCCAGCAGCCCGACTAGCGCTTGGGAGACCCAGTACTTC.